The clone carrying this T cell receptor beta chain was seen a single time. The germline V gene encodes CDR1 SGHTA and CDR2 FQGNSA. CDR3 length: 15 residues. J lost 4 bases, V lost 2 bases, and 4 bases had no gene match. The data derive from a study of Ad26.COV2.S vaccination and SARS-CoV-2 variants. Treatment in this sample: some 20 received Ad26.COV2.S at low or high dose, single or two shots; about 5 received placebo; per-sample allocation not given. It was on day 63 after the first vaccine or placebo injection that samples were taken. Expression of Wuhan-strain SARS-CoV-2 spike came from the Ad26 vector that formed the vaccine. Sequencing used immunoSEQ multiplex PCR; TCRdb keeps in-frame clones, though not all of them. The sample contains 350,000 to 500,000 clones, 89% of which appear only once.

V gene TRBV7-2 combines with J gene TRBJ2-3; 9 bases fit TRBD2. The sequence was obtained from a person between 18 and 65 years old who received the Ad26.COV2.S COVID-19 vaccine or a placebo. Sequences were derived from peripheral blood, sampled in a trial of Ad26.COV2.S vaccine versus placebo. In DNA, the CDR3 is TGTGCCAGCAGCTTAAGGCGGGGGGGCCCAGATACGCAGTATTTT. Translating it yields CASSLRRGGPDTQYF.